This T cell receptor beta chain comes out of a study of cytomegalovirus exposure and HLA in healthy donors. In the study overall: About 180 million T cells yielded 117 million unique TCR beta sequences in earlier analysis.

Use of 60 Vbeta and 13 Jbeta primers characterized the PCR. Assay used: immunoSEQ multiplex PCR; TCRdb lists only in-frame clones, some missing. The sample carries 150,000 to 180,000 clones, more than 75% recorded once. Study results and caveats: The authors listed some 160 TCR beta chains as cytomegalovirus-associated.

Trimming stripped 3 bases from V and 4 bases from J, with 12 bases between. Germline assignment: CDR1 SGHDT and CDR2 YYEEEE. This CDR3 contains 14 residues. Comment on this clone: The antigen remains undetermined.

The sample taken for sequencing was PBMCs. This receptor was taken from a woman between 40 and 55 years old in good health and CMV-seropositive. The chain has TRBV5-6 and TRBJ2-3; D is uncertain. Here the CDR3 reads CASSSGLSSDTQYF. The CDR3 DNA sequence: TGTGCCAGCAGCTCTGGCCTTTCGTCAGATACGCAGTATTTT.